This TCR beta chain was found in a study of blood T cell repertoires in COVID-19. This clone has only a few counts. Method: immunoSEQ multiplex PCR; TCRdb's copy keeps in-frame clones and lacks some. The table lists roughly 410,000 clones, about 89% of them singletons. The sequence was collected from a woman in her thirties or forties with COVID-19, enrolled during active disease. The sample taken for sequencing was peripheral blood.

CDR3 in amino acids: CASSIENGGTTDTQYF. CDR3 in DNA: TGTGCCAGTAGTATAGAGAATGGCGGCACCACAGATACGCAGTATTTT. The chain has TRBV19 and TRBJ2-3; D gene uncertain. This CDR3 comprises 16 residues. Germline V gives CDR1 LNHDA, CDR2 SQIVND (reference sequence). Trimming took off 0 bases at V and 2 bases at J, with 12 bases between the two ends.